One and the same sample provided the 23 T cell receptor beta chains below, sequenced in a study of shared clonotypes between healthy human individuals. Measured with immunoSEQ multiplex PCR; TCRdb has only the in-frame clones, and not every one. Altogether hundreds of thousands of clones are present, approximately 97% being singletons, with the ten largest covering 0.057%. Material: naive CD4+ T cells sorted from blood. The subset denotes: CD45RA+ positively selected. The source is a woman under 40 in good health.

The chain recombines TRBV29-1 with TRBJ2-7; the match to TRBD2 covers 14 bases. CDR3 length: 16 residues. The J segment lost 7 bases and the V segment lost 5 bases, leaving 13 bases of the junction unmatched. Germline loops: CDR1 SQVTM, CDR2 ANQGSEA. CDR3 nucleotide sequence: TGCAGCGTTACGTCGGCACGACTAGCGGGAGGGAGAGAGCAGTACTTC. Amino acids: CSVTSARLAGGREQYF.

The chain has TRBV9 and TRBJ2-3; 8 nucleotides line up with TRBD2. The ends lost 0 bases at V and 1 base at J; junction bases unmatched: 4. The CDR3 covers 16 residues. Germline V gene lookup returns CDR1 SGDLS and CDR2 YYNGEE. CDR3 residues: CASSVARGLGTDTQYF. CDR3 nucleotides: TGTGCCAGCAGCGTAGCCCGGGGACTAGGCACAGATACGCAGTATTTT.

The CDR3 nucleotides are TGTGCCAGCAGTGAAGGGGGGATTAGCATATATTTT. This encodes CASSEGGISIYF. The chain uses TRBV2 and TRBJ1-3, with D possibly being TRBD1 (5 bases). Looked up from germline, CDR1 is SNHLY and CDR2 is FYNNEI. This CDR3 has 12 amino acids. Trimming took off 1 base at V and 12 bases at J, with 10 bases between the two ends.

V gene TRBV10-1 combines with J gene TRBJ2-2, with 8 bases aligning to TRBD1. The germline V gene encodes CDR1 WNHNN and CDR2 SYGVQD (reference sequence). The junction had 7 bases not matched to a gene; V was cut back by 2 bases and J by 2 bases. This CDR3 contains 17 residues. The CDR3 protein is CASSEGQGVSNTGELFF. DNA of the CDR3: TGCGCCAGCAGTGAGGGACAGGGAGTTAGTAACACCGGGGAGCTGTTTTTT.

The genes are TRBV21-1 and TRBJ2-7; TRBD1 is taken as the D call from the table, unchecked against the DNA. TRBV21-1 is flagged as a pseudogene. The CDR3 runs to 11 residues. CDR3 region: CALTPGEEQYF. In DNA form, the CDR3 reads TGTGCCCTGACCCCAGGGGAAGAGCAGTACTTC.

The CDR3 loop reads CASSSSNTDTQYF. CDR3 in DNA: TGTGCCAGCAGTTCTTCAAACACAGATACGCAGTATTTT. The chain links TRBV6-5 to TRBJ2-3; D gene ambiguous. The V end was cut by 4 bases, the J end by 2 bases, with 7 bases between. From germline, CDR1 is MNHEY and CDR2 SVGAGI. This CDR3 spans 13 amino acids.

This clone has only one observation. The chain joins TRBV28 to TRBJ2-2, with D possibly TRBD2 on 6 matching bases. Looked up from germline, CDR1 is MDHEN and CDR2 is SYDVKM. With 1 base removed from V and 1 base from J, the gap between germline ends came to 10 bases. The CDR3 consists of 16 residues. CDR3 DNA sequence: TGTGCCAGCAGTTTATCTGCGGGGCAGAACACCGGGGAGCTGTTTTTT. This codes for CASSLSAGQNTGELFF.

The chain is built from TRBV7-3 and TRBJ2-2; D is ambiguous. With 5 bases removed from V and 5 bases from J, the gap between germline ends came to 9 bases. The CDR3 runs 13 residues. Germline-derived CDR1 and CDR2 are SGHTA and FQGTGA. The CDR3 region has the DNA TGTGCCAGCAGCCCTCGATCTACCGGGGAGCTGTTTTTT. Translating gives CASSPRSTGELFF.

The chain combines TRBV5-6 with TRBJ2-3; 8 nucleotides agree with TRBD2. There are 16 residues in the CDR3. V lost 0 bases and J lost 2; bases outside the gene matches: 5. Germline CDR1 and CDR2: SGHDT and YYEEEE. The DNA of the CDR3 is TGTGCCAGCAGCTTGGGACTAGCGACCATCACAGATACGCAGTATTTT. Translating it yields CASSLGLATITDTQYF.

This chain joins TRBV28 and TRBJ2-7; 9 bases align to TRBD2. The CDR3 covers 15 residues. V shed 6 bases, J shed 7 bases, and the junction held 13 bases outside the gene matches. Germline V lookup: CDR1 MDHEN, CDR2 SYDVKM. CDR3 in amino acids: CASREAGGPLGEQYF. The CDR3, as DNA: TGTGCCAGCAGGGAAGCGGGAGGACCACTAGGGGAGCAGTACTTC.

CDR3 protein: CASSLAGSSYNEQFF. The CDR3 nucleotides are TGTGCCAGCAGCCTAGCGGGGAGCTCCTACAATGAGCAGTTCTTC. The chain combines TRBV9 with TRBJ2-1, with 9 bases matching TRBD2. In germline, CDR1 is SGDLS, CDR2 YYNGEE. There are 15 residues in the CDR3. V lost 4 bases to trimming and J lost 0 bases; unmatched junction nucleotides: 2.

The V and J genes are TRBV5-4 and TRBJ2-1, with 9 bases that match TRBD2. CDR3 length: 14 residues. The ends lost 4 bases at V and 9 bases at J; junction bases unmatched: 8. Germline CDR1 SGHNT, CDR2 YYREEE (reference sequence). CDR3 region: CASSLASGMLEQFF. DNA of the CDR3: TGTGCCAGCAGCCTAGCTAGCGGGATGCTTGAGCAGTTCTTC. Based on the CDR3 plus reference TRBV5-4 and TRBJ2-1, the full variable domain is ETGVTQSPTHLIKTRGQQVTLRCSSQSGHNTVSWYQQALGQGPQFIFQYYREEENGRGNFPPRFSGLQFPNYSSELNVNALELDDSALYLCASSLASGMLEQFFGPGTRLTVL.

V is TRBV4-2 and J is TRBJ2-2; D gene uncertain. Germline CDR1 reads LGHNA; CDR2 reads YNFKEQ. This CDR3 comprises 15 residues. V was pared by 0 bases and J by 6 bases, with 11 bases between. The CDR3 nucleotides read TGTGCCAGCAGCCAAGAACCCCTCAGAGCCGGGGAGCTGTTTTTT. It encodes CASSQEPLRAGELFF.

This chain connects TRBV5-1 to TRBJ2-3; 11 positions agree with TRBD1. The CDR3 is 17 residues long. Unmatched junction bases numbered 12, after V lost 5 bases and J lost 4 bases. Looked up from germline, CDR1 is SGHRS and CDR2 is YFSETQ. CDR3 DNA: TGCGCCAGCAGTTACCGCGGCCGGGACAGGGGGGCAGATACGCAGTATTTT. Protein sequence: CASSYRGRDRGADTQYF. The whole variable domain, filled in from reference TRBV5-1 and TRBJ2-3, reads KAGVTQTPRYLIKTRGQQVTLSCSPISGHRSVSWYQQTPGQGLQFLFEYFSETQRNKGNFPGRFSGRQFSNSRSEMNVSTLELGDSALYLCASSYRGRDRGADTQYFGPGTRLTVL.

The rearrangement uses TRBV23-1 and TRBJ2-1; the match to TRBD2 covers 7 bases. TRBV23-1 is filed as an ORF, its function uncertain. The CDR3 loop spans 16 amino acids. With 4 bases clipped from V and 0 bases from J, the junction kept 6 bases outside the gene matches. The CDR3 is CASSPREELSYNEQFF. The CDR3 DNA reads TGCGCCAGCAGTCCTCGGGAGGAACTCTCCTACAATGAGCAGTTCTTC.

The chain couples TRBV7-2 to TRBJ2-3, with 9 positions matching TRBD2. After removal of 3 bases from V and 6 bases from J, the junction contained 10 bases not matched to a gene. The V gene's germline CDR1 is SGHTA and CDR2 FQGNSA. The CDR3 contains 16 residues. The CDR3 DNA sequence: TGTGCCAGCAGCTTTTATATAGCGGGGGATCGTGATACGCAGTATTTT. It codes for CASSFYIAGDRDTQYF.

This chain connects TRBV2 to TRBJ2-1, with 10 bases matching TRBD2. Germline lookup yields CDR1 SNHLY and CDR2 FYNNEI. With 11 bases clipped from V and 5 bases from J, the junction kept 9 bases outside the gene matches. CDR3 length: 14 residues. The DNA of the CDR3 is TGTGCCTGCCCGGCTAGCGGGAGTAACAATGAGCAGTTCTTC. Encoded protein: CACPASGSNNEQFF.

V and J are TRBV4-2 and TRBJ1-6, with D hard to call. The germline V gene has CDR1 LGHNA and CDR2 YNFKEQ. The CDR3 is 17 residues long. V gave up 2 bases and J gave up 2 bases, with 13 bases separating them. This CDR3 is CASSQREADTYNSPLHF. The CDR3 DNA is TGTGCCAGCAGCCAAAGGGAGGCTGACACCTATAATTCACCCCTCCACTTT.

V usage is TRBV9 and J usage is TRBJ2-3; 11 bases are a match to TRBD2. Germline lookup yields CDR1 SGDLS and CDR2 YYNGEE. V was clipped by 3 bases and J by 2 bases; unmatched bases: 8. The CDR3 has 17 amino acids. CDR3 bases: TGTGCCAGCAGCGAGAGGGGACTAGCGGACACCACAGATACGCAGTATTTT. This sequence encodes CASSERGLADTTDTQYF.

Only one count was recorded for this clone. The V gene is TRBV5-4, the J gene TRBJ2-5, with a weak D call TRBD1 (6 bases). The better agreement between TRBJ2-7 and the DNA end casts doubt on the J call. In germline, CDR1 is SGHNT, CDR2 YYREEE (reference sequence). This CDR3 has 12 amino acids. The CDR3 loop is CASSHGQYEQYF. CDR3 nucleotides: TGTGCCAGCAGCCATGGACAGTACGAGCAGTACTTC.

This chain joins TRBV2 and TRBJ2-3, with TRBD2 identical over 9 bases. Per the germline V gene, CDR1 is SNHLY and CDR2 is FYNNEI. The CDR3 is 12 residues long. Trimming at V came to 6 bases and at J to 5 bases, leaving 0 bases not matched to a gene. CDR3: CASRLAGDTQYF. The CDR3 DNA reads as TGTGCCAGCAGACTAGCGGGAGATACGCAGTATTTT.

This clone occurred once. V gene TRBV19 combines with J gene TRBJ2-7; a possible D gene is TRBD2 (6 bases). Germline values: CDR1 LNHDA, CDR2 SQIVND (reference sequence). Trimming took off 5 bases at V and 0 bases at J, with 17 bases between the two ends. This CDR3 spans 16 amino acids. This CDR3 is CASSLMLATSSYEQYF. Written as DNA, the CDR3 is TGTGCCAGTAGTCTAATGCTAGCGACAAGCTCCTACGAGCAGTACTTC.

V and J are TRBV29-1 and TRBJ2-1; TRBD2 might be the D (5 bases). V was cut by 7 bases and J by 3 bases, with 13 bases left in between. The CDR3 is made up of 13 amino acids. The germline V gene has CDR1 SQVTM and CDR2 ANQGSEA. The CDR3 region is CSAFGVLYNEQFF. The CDR3 DNA sequence: TGCAGCGCATTCGGGGTGCTCTACAATGAGCAGTTCTTC.